There are a few counts of the clone carrying this T cell receptor beta chain. The antigen is unknown. The record originates from a study of T cell repertoires in cytomegalovirus infection. Study details: Matching HLA type and CMV infection were both indicated by public TCR beta signatures.

Germline CDR1 and CDR2: SGHTA and FQGNSA. The CDR3 has 15 amino acids. The V end lost 1 base, the J end lost 7 bases, and 17 bases lay between the germline ends. Each CDR3 protein is one row after TCRdb ran MiXCR on the reads. This table holds roughly 200,000 distinct CDR3 sequences, about a sixth found once. Study-wide results and limits: Across the ex vivo response, the dominant clonotypes were HLA-C-restricted CMV-specific TCR beta clonotypes. Cumulative frequency of public TCR beta families picked out carriers of CMV plus the relevant HLA.

This receptor was taken from a human donor in good health (CMV status not recorded). Some clones in this sample may be carry-over from other donors' samples. The chain couples TRBV7-2 to TRBJ2-7, with a possible D match to TRBD2 (6 bases). Sample: CD8+ T cells from PBMCs. Written as DNA, the CDR3 is TGTGCCAGCAGCTTAGTACTCGGGAGCCTGAGGGAGCAGTACTTC. This codes for CASSLVLGSLREQYF.